Each of the 18 T cell receptor beta chains below was sequenced from the same sample in a study of blood T cell repertoires in COVID-19. This table comes from immunoSEQ multiplex PCR, and its TCRdb copy is limited to in-frame clones, with some not included. The sample carries some 300,000 clones, roughly 86% recorded once. The sample taken for sequencing was PBMCs or T cells enriched from blood (not recorded which). These receptors came from a woman aged 25 to 39 who had recovered from COVID-19.

The J gene is TRBJ2-1, the V gene TRBV7-2; no definite D call. Trimming removed 5 bases from V and 10 bases from J, with 15 bases in between. This CDR3 spans 13 amino acids. Germline V gene data show CDR1 as SGHTA and CDR2 as FQGNSA. Here the CDR3 DNA reads TGTGCCAGCAGCAACCTCGCGCTGGAGGAGCAGTTCTTC. The encoded protein is CASSNLALEEQFF.

This sequence joins TRBV2 and TRBJ1-3; no definite D call. Trimming left V 8 bases short and J 2 bases short, with 10 bases between. The CDR3 length is 13 residues. Per the germline V gene, CDR1 is SNHLY and CDR2 is FYNNEI. Here the CDR3 DNA reads TGTGCCAGCCTGGCGGAAACTGGAAACACCATATATTTT. This translates into CASLAETGNTIYF.

The chain is built from TRBV10-3 and TRBJ1-2; 8 nucleotides line up with TRBD1. V trimming: 9 bases; J trimming: 4 bases; junction bases outside the gene matches: 10. The CDR3 totals 14 residues. CDR1 and CDR2 (germline): ENHRY, SYGVKD. The CDR3 spells CAIKPGGGGYGYTF. The CDR3 DNA reads as TGTGCCATTAAACCAGGGGGCGGCGGCTATGGCTACACCTTC.

The chain recombines TRBV28 with TRBJ1-2; TRBD1 matches at 11 bases. CDR3 length equals 14 residues. The V gene end was trimmed by 7 bases and the J gene end by 7 bases; junction bases not matched to a gene: 8. Germline-derived CDR1 and CDR2 are MDHEN and SYDVKM. CDR3 sequence (DNA): TGTGCCAGCAAAATCGGACAGGGGGCGCGTGGCTACACCTTC. It is translated as CASKIGQGARGYTF.

The V gene is TRBV5-4, the J gene TRBJ2-3, with 14 bases aligning to TRBD2. The CDR3 consists of 17 residues. Germline lookup yields CDR1 SGHNT and CDR2 YYREEE (reference sequence). V dropped 4 bases and J dropped 5; count of bases not matched to a gene: 9. CDR3 residues: CASSLGLAGVQRDTQYF. The CDR3 DNA follows: TGTGCCAGCAGCCTGGGACTAGCGGGAGTTCAAAGAGATACGCAGTATTTT.

The chain carries TRBV19 and TRBJ2-2, with no clear D. Germline lookup yields CDR1 LNHDA and CDR2 SQIVND (reference sequence). Deletions cut 10 bases from V and 3 bases from J, with 15 bases between. The CDR3 has 14 amino acids. The CDR3 DNA sequence: TGTGCCACAAGTATACCCCGTGACACCGGGGAGCTGTTTTTT. Protein product: CATSIPRDTGELFF.

The table lists this clone with a count of one. The chain is built from TRBV19 and TRBJ2-7; 15 positions agree with TRBD2. Unmatched junction bases numbered 2, after V lost 4 bases and J lost 4 bases. This CDR3 has 15 residues. Germline V CDR1 and CDR2: LNHDA, SQIVND (reference sequence). Here the CDR3 DNA reads TGTGCCAGTAGTACGGGACTAGCGGGAGGATACGAGCAGTACTTC. Translating gives CASSTGLAGGYEQYF.

This clone appeared a single time. The chain carries TRBV10-2 and TRBJ1-4, with D possibly being TRBD1 (6 bases). Germline-derived CDR1 and CDR2 are WSHSY and SAAADI. The V and J ends lost 0 bases and 7 bases respectively, with 9 bases between them. This CDR3 is built from 14 residues. CDR3 bases: TGCGCCAGCAGTGAGTCGAGGGGGATTGAAAAACTGTTTTTT. Residues: CASSESRGIEKLFF.

The genes are TRBV5-6 and TRBJ2-7; D ambiguous. Trimming shortened V by 5 bases and J by 0 bases, and 12 bases separated the two germline ends. There are 14 residues in the CDR3. Germline V gene lookup returns CDR1 SGHDT and CDR2 YYEEEE. CDR3 sequence reads: CASSYDTSSYEQYF. The CDR3 DNA reads as TGTGCCAGCAGTTATGACACCAGCTCCTACGAGCAGTACTTC.

The gene calls are TRBV29-1 and TRBJ1-1; D call uncertain. The V end was cut by 6 bases, the J end by 6 bases, with 11 bases between. The germline V gene encodes CDR1 SQVTM and CDR2 ANQGSEA. This CDR3 spans 11 amino acids. The CDR3 loop reads CSVRPGAEAFF. The DNA of the CDR3 is TGCAGCGTCAGACCCGGGGCTGAAGCTTTCTTT.

The chain has TRBV28 and TRBJ2-1; 12 bases are shared with TRBD1. The germline gives CDR1 MDHEN, CDR2 SYDVKM. Unmatched junction bases numbered 8, after V lost 10 bases and J lost 4 bases. The CDR3 covers 15 residues. This CDR3 is CANSRGQGAYNEQFF. The CDR3 DNA is TGTGCCAACTCAAGGGGACAGGGGGCGTACAATGAGCAGTTCTTC.

Notes on this clone: Other DNA sequences in the sample encode the same CDR3. The rearrangement joins TRBV19 to TRBJ2-1; 8 bases fit TRBD2. CDR1 is LNHDA and CDR2 is SQIVND in the germline V gene (reference sequence). CDR3 size: 16 residues. V shed 2 bases and J 0 bases; nucleotides not matched to a gene: 3. Here the CDR3 reads CASSISGTSSYNEQFF. The CDR3 DNA follows: TGTGCCAGTAGTATATCAGGGACTAGCTCCTACAATGAGCAGTTCTTC.

The rearrangement links TRBV4-1 to TRBJ1-2; D is unresolved. CDR3 length: 14 amino acids. Germline V CDR1 and CDR2: MGHRA, YSYEKL. V was pared by 1 base and J by 3 bases, with 9 bases between. The CDR3 reads CASSQALGDYGYTF. CDR3 sequence (DNA): TGCGCCAGCAGCCAAGCCCTAGGAGACTATGGCTACACCTTC.

The J gene is TRBJ1-1, the V gene TRBV18, with D unresolved. This CDR3 contains 14 residues. Deletions cut 0 bases from V and 2 bases from J, with 7 bases between. Germline lookup yields CDR1 KGHSH and CDR2 LQKENI. As DNA, the CDR3 is TGTGCCAGCTCACCACCGTTCTCCAACACTGAAGCTTTCTTT. It encodes CASSPPFSNTEAFF.

The V call is TRBV7-9, the J call TRBJ2-2, with D possibly matching TRBD2 (5 bases). From germline, CDR1 is SEHNR and CDR2 FQNEAQ (reference sequence). Trimming took off 3 bases at V and 6 bases at J, with 8 bases between the two ends. The CDR3 has 13 residues. This CDR3 is CASSLISAGELFF. The CDR3 region has the DNA TGTGCCAGCAGCTTGATTAGCGCCGGGGAGCTGTTTTTT.

This CDR3 reads CASSYKGITEAFF. The DNA for the CDR3 is TGTGCCAGTAGTTACAAGGGGATCACTGAAGCTTTCTTT. The chain carries TRBV19 and TRBJ1-1; weak D call: TRBD1 (5 bases). The CDR3 is 13 amino acids. Germline CDR1 is LNHDA and CDR2 is SQIVND (reference sequence). V lost 5 bases, J lost 4 bases, and 11 bases lay in between.

This clone has a handful of counts. The chain links TRBV30 to TRBJ2-6, with TRBD1 identical over 7 bases. Unmatched junction bases numbered 6, after V lost 4 bases and J lost 6 bases. The germline V gene has CDR1 GTSNPN and CDR2 SVGIG (reference sequence). This CDR3 spans 14 amino acids. DNA of the CDR3: TGTGCCTGGAAAGGGGGCTTTGAGGCCAACGTCCTGACTTTC. It translates to CAWKGGFEANVLTF.

The J gene is TRBJ2-5, the V gene TRBV5-1; D perhaps matches TRBD2 (6 bases). The CDR3 extends over 15 amino acids. Trimming pared 6 bases from V and 3 bases from J, leaving 18 bases between. Germline values: CDR1 SGHRS, CDR2 YFSETQ. The CDR3 coding sequence is TGCGCCAGCAATCGTAGGGGCGGGGCAGAAGAGACCCAGTACTTC. It is translated as CASNRRGGAEETQYF.